This T cell receptor beta chain was sequenced during a study of blood T cell repertoires in COVID-19. Across the whole study: The study drew acute and convalescent COVID-19 samples from the United States, Italy and Spain. Sources were T cells, B-cell-depleted T cells, or PBMCs; the material itself was cDNA or gDNA.

Original processing notes: From reference gene primer amplification, estimates of nucleated cell counts were derived. The assay was immunoSEQ multiplex PCR, and TCRdb's table has in-frame clones only and misses some. V and J calls plus clone size are reproduced from that table; the DNA served to infer D and trimming. There are 100,000 or so clones in the sample; around 87% occur only once, and around a tenth lies in the top ten. The CDR3 runs to 16 residues. The V gene's germline CDR1 is SGHTA and CDR2 FQGTGA. V lost 5 bases and J lost 0, with 14 bases in between. The clonotype comes from a woman in her 30s with acute or convalescent COVID-19. The specimen sequenced was peripheral blood. The chain couples TRBV7-3 to TRBJ2-1, with D possibly matching TRBD1 (5 bases). CDR3 amino acids: CASSRQTYFSYNEQFF. CDR3 in DNA: TGTGCCAGCAGCCGACAGACTTATTTCTCCTACAATGAGCAGTTCTTC.